This is a list of T cell receptor beta chains from one sample in a study of cytomegalovirus exposure and HLA in healthy donors. The assay was immunoSEQ multiplex PCR, and TCRdb's table has in-frame clones only and misses some. The sample contains approximately 150,000 clones, almost 80% of which appear only once. Sequenced: PBMCs. These receptors were obtained from a male donor in good health and CMV-seronegative. The CDR3 runs from the conserved cysteine through the conserved F or W. D genes are given only for firm matches. Rows give clone size only sometimes, using once, few, many, or a class for an expanded clone.

abundance | j_gene | d_gene | v_gene | CDR3nt | CDR3aa
few | TRBJ2-3 | TRBD2 | TRBV7-2 | TGTGCCAGCAGCTTGGTATCTAGCGGAAGCACAGATACGCAGTATTTT | CASSLVSSGSTDTQYF
once | TRBJ2-3 | TRBD2 | TRBV6-5 | TGTGCCAGCAGTTACTATTCGGGAGGGAACACAGATACGCAGTATTTT | CASSYYSGGNTDTQYF
once | TRBJ1-2 | - | TRBV18 | TGTGCCAGCTCGCTACAGAGAGATTATGGCTACACCTTC | CASSLQRDYGYTF
once | TRBJ2-7 | TRBD1 | TRBV30 | TGTGCCTGGGACAGGGGGCTGGGGGAGCAGTACTTC | CAWDRGLGEQYF
once | TRBJ1-2 | - | TRBV28 | TGTGCCAGCAGTTTAAACAGTAACTATGGCTACACCTTC | CASSLNSNYGYTF
- | TRBJ2-2 | - | TRBV18 | TGTGCCAGCCTACAGGGTCTCAACACCGGGGAGCTGTTTTTT | CASLQGLNTGELFF
- | TRBJ1-3 | - | TRBV7-6 | TGTGCCAGCAGAAAGGGGCCGGGCCTCGGAAACACCATATATTTT | CASRKGPGLGNTIYF
- | TRBJ1-1 | TRBD1 | TRBV6-1 | TGTGCCAGCAGTGAAGGGACAGGGCGAGTTAAAGCTTTCTTT | CASSEGTGRVKAFF
few | TRBJ2-3 | TRBD2 | TRBV29-1 | TGCAGCGTTGGTAGGGCGGGGGGCGTCGGAGATACGCAGTATTTT | CSVGRAGGVGDTQYF
- | TRBJ2-1 | TRBD2 | TRBV19 | TGTGCCAGTAGTATCATTCGGGGACTAGCGGGAGGCTCCTCCTACAATGAGCAGTTCTTC | CASSIIRGLAGGSSYNEQFF
- | TRBJ2-3 | - | TRBV27 | TGTGCCAGCAGTTTACTCCGAAAGGGGGGGAGCACAGATACGCAGTATTTT | CASSLLRKGGSTDTQYF
- | TRBJ1-4 | - | TRBV18 | TGTGCCAGCTCACCACTCGTTCAGACTAATGAAAAACTGTTTTTT | CASSPLVQTNEKLFF
- | TRBJ2-3 | TRBD2 | TRBV6-1 | TGTGCCAGCAGTGAGCCGGGACTAGGGGAGGAAGATACGCAGTATTTT | CASSEPGLGEEDTQYF
few | TRBJ2-5 | TRBD2 | TRBV9 | TGTGCCAGCAGCGTAGACGGACTAGCGGGGGGCTTTCTCGGGACCCAGTACTTC | CASSVDGLAGGFLGTQYF
- | TRBJ2-7 | - | TRBV19 | TGTGCCACAAGGGACTTACCGAGCTCCTACGAGCAGTACTTC | CATRDLPSSYEQYF
- | TRBJ2-7 | TRBD2 | TRBV5-6 | TGTGCCAGCAGCTCCTGGGGACTAGCGGGAAGGTTTGAACGCGAGCAGTACTTC | CASSSWGLAGRFEREQYF
- | TRBJ2-1 | TRBD1 | TRBV7-3 | TGTGCCAGCAGCTCCCCCGGACAGGGCTTCCTAAATGAGCAGTTCTTC | CASSSPGQGFLNEQFF
- | TRBJ2-1 | TRBD1 | TRBV6-6 | TGTGCCAGCAGTTCCCGGACAGGGAACAATGAGCAGTTCTTC | CASSSRTGNNEQFF
- | TRBJ1-1 | - | TRBV7-9 | TGTGCCAGCCTGCTGGCCGGGACAAACACTGAAGCTTTCTTT | CASLLAGTNTEAFF
- | TRBJ2-5 | - | TRBV27 | TGTGCCAGCAGTCTGGGGACCTGGGGGGAGCAGTACTTC | CASSLGTWGEQYF
- | TRBJ1-5 | TRBD1 | TRBV18 | TGTGCCAGCTGTGGGGACAGGGGTCAGCCCCAGCATTTT | CASCGDRGQPQHF
- | TRBJ2-7 | TRBD2 | TRBV27 | TGTGCCAGCAGTTCAACCGCCGGGACTAGCGGACCCTACGAGCAGTACTTC | CASSSTAGTSGPYEQYF
few | TRBJ2-5 | - | TRBV4-1 | TGCGCCAGCAGCCAAGGTCTACAGGAGCAAGAGACCCAGTACTTC | CASSQGLQEQETQYF
once | TRBJ2-3 | - | TRBV11-2 | TGTGCCAGCAGCCTCCAGCGAACCCCAGATACGCAGTATTTT | CASSLQRTPDTQYF
- | TRBJ1-2 | TRBD1 | TRBV27 | TGTGCCAGCAGCCCACGGACAGGGGGCGCTTGGGGCTACACCTTC | CASSPRTGGAWGYTF
- | TRBJ2-1 | - | TRBV9 | TGTGCCAGCAGCGCCAGCTACAATGAGCAGTTCTTC | CASSASYNEQFF
few | TRBJ1-5 | - | TRBV19 | TGTGCCAGTAGTATAGTATCAGCGATCAATCAGCCCCAGCATTTT | CASSIVSAINQPQHF
- | TRBJ1-4 | TRBD1 | TRBV28 | TGTGCCAGCAGACTGGGACAGGGGCCTAATGAAAAACTGTTTTTT | CASRLGQGPNEKLFF
- | TRBJ1-3 | - | TRBV6-5 | TGTGCCAGCAGTTATGAGGGCGCAGGCTCTGGAAACACCATATATTTT | CASSYEGAGSGNTIYF
- | TRBJ1-5 | - | TRBV19 | TGTGCCAGTAGTGTACAGGGAAATAGCAATCAGCCCCAGCATTTT | CASSVQGNSNQPQHF
- | TRBJ1-1 | TRBD1 | TRBV5-1 | TGCGCCAGCAGCTCCCGGGACAGGGGTATAAATGAAGCTTTCTTT | CASSSRDRGINEAFF
- | TRBJ1-4 | - | TRBV9 | TGTGCCAGCAGCCTCGCGGGGGTCCCTAATGAAAAACTGTTTTTT | CASSLAGVPNEKLFF
- | TRBJ2-7 | - | TRBV7-9 | TGTGCCAGCGGGGTGTTCGGGGAGCGTTACGAGCAGTACTTC | CASGVFGERYEQYF
once | TRBJ2-4 | TRBD1 | TRBV7-9 | TGTGCCAGCAGCCGACAGGGTTCAAACATTCAGTACTTC | CASSRQGSNIQYF
- | TRBJ2-3 | TRBD2 | TRBV14 | TGTGCCAGCACCCCGGGGGGAGATACGCAGTATTTT | CASTPGGDTQYF
- | TRBJ2-1 | TRBD1 | TRBV5-1 | TGCGCCAGCAGCCTCGGGACAGGGTCCAGCTCCTACAATGAGCAGTTCTTC | CASSLGTGSSSYNEQFF
- | TRBJ2-2 | TRBD1 | TRBV6-5 | TGTGCCAGCAGTTACTCACAGGGGATCACCGGGGAGCTGTTTTTT | CASSYSQGITGELFF
- | TRBJ1-1 | - | TRBV27 | TGTGCCAGCACCCCGCGGCAGGACAGGAACACTGAAGCTTTCTTT | CASTPRQDRNTEAFF
- | TRBJ1-2 | TRBD1 | TRBV29-1 | TGCAGCGCTGGGACAGGGGCCAACTATGGCTACACCTTC | CSAGTGANYGYTF
- | TRBJ2-3 | - | TRBV30 | TGTGCCTGGAGCCTCCGTGGGGGGTTTCCAGATACGCAGTATTTT | CAWSLRGGFPDTQYF
once | TRBJ1-4 | TRBD1 | TRBV4-1 | TGCGCCAGCAGCCAAGGGGGTGGACAGGTGAATAATGAAAAACTGTTTTTT | CASSQGGGQVNNEKLFF
- | TRBJ2-1 | - | TRBV13 | TGTGCCAGCAGCCCATATCGGGGAAATTGGCAGTTCTTC | CASSPYRGNWQFF
- | TRBJ2-7 | - | TRBV28 | TGTGCCAGCATCGGTTCCGGGGTCTCCTACGAGCAGTACTTC | CASIGSGVSYEQYF
- | TRBJ2-3 | - | TRBV6-8 | TGTGCCAGCAGTTACCTAGCAGAAACTACAGATACGCAGTATTTT | CASSYLAETTDTQYF
- | TRBJ2-1 | - | TRBV21-1 | TGTGCCAGCAGCGCAGGGGGGACAGGGGATGGGAATGAGCAGTTCTTC | CASSAGGTGDGNEQFF
- | TRBJ2-5 | - | TRBV25-1 | TGTGCCAGCAGTCCCCCCGGGAGCGTGAAGACCCAGTACTTC | CASSPPGSVKTQYF
few | TRBJ1-2 | - | TRBV6-5 | TGTGCCAGCAGTTACGGGGAGGGCCGGATTAACTATGGCTACACCTTC | CASSYGEGRINYGYTF
- | TRBJ2-7 | - | TRBV25-1 | TGTGCCAGCAGTGGCCGGGGCAGGGGTTTTCACGAGCAGTACTTC | CASSGRGRGFHEQYF
- | TRBJ2-2 | - | TRBV30 | TGTGCCTGGAGTCGGTACGGGGAGCTGTTTTTT | CAWSRYGELFF
- | TRBJ2-3 | TRBD2 | TRBV12-5 | TGTGCTAGTGGCCCTAGCGGGGCAAGCACAGATACGCAGTATTTT | CASGPSGASTDTQYF
- | TRBJ2-3 | - | TRBV9 | TGTGCCAGCAGCGTTACATCGCAGGGCTCCACAGATACGCAGTATTTT | CASSVTSQGSTDTQYF
- | TRBJ2-1 | - | TRBV18 | TGTGCCAGCTCACCGGACAACTCCTACAATGAGCAGTTCTTC | CASSPDNSYNEQFF
- | TRBJ2-5 | TRBD1 | TRBV7-7 | TGTGCCAGCAGTCGAGGGGGCTGGGAGGAGACCCAGTACTTC | CASSRGGWEETQYF
once | TRBJ1-1 | - | TRBV5-6 | TGTGCCAGCAGCTTGGGGGCGTCCACTGAAGCTTTCTTT | CASSLGASTEAFF
- | TRBJ1-4 | TRBD1 | TRBV14 | TGTGCCAGCAGCCGAGGGGGCGTTCGGGAAAAACTGTTTTTT | CASSRGGVREKLFF
- | TRBJ1-3 | - | TRBV5-6 | TGTGCCAGCAGCTTGAGAGCTAGCCGGTTTGGGAACACCATATATTTT | CASSLRASRFGNTIYF
once | TRBJ2-2 | TRBD2 | TRBV2 | TGTGCCAGCAGTGTGAAGGGACTAGCGAACGAAGGGGAGCTGTTTTTT | CASSVKGLANEGELFF
- | TRBJ2-1 | - | TRBV19 | TGTGCCAGTAGTACAGGGCGAAGGTATGAGCAGTTCTTC | CASSTGRRYEQFF
- | TRBJ2-3 | - | TRBV20-1 | TGCAGTGGGCTGCATACAGATACGCAGTATTTT | CSGLHTDTQYF